This T cell receptor beta chain comes out of a study of radiation and T cells in renal cell carcinoma. Notes on the study in general: Baseline intratumoral clonotype presence is unknown without pretreatment biopsies.

Indicated time point: blood 2 weeks post-SBRT. The treatment denotes: 15 Gy SBRT to primary tumor, nephrectomy 4 weeks later. The CDR3 spans 11 residues. CDR1 and CDR2 (germline): MNHNS, SASEGT. The V end was cut by 2 bases, the J end by 9 bases, with 5 bases between. Repertoires were generated with immunoSEQ multiplex PCR, while TCRdb's copy carries only in-frame clones and drops some. The data contain about 130,000 clones, roughly 77% of them singletons. This clone was detected only once. Its antigen is unknown. V usage is TRBV6-1 and J usage is TRBJ2-1; D is ambiguous. Here the sequenced sample was blood, taken from a patient whose treatment included radiotherapy and nephrectomy. The TCR comes from a woman aged 55-69 years with renal cell carcinoma. Here the CDR3 DNA reads TGTGCCAGCAGTGAATTAGGTGAGCAGTTCTTC. Its translation: CASSELGEQFF.